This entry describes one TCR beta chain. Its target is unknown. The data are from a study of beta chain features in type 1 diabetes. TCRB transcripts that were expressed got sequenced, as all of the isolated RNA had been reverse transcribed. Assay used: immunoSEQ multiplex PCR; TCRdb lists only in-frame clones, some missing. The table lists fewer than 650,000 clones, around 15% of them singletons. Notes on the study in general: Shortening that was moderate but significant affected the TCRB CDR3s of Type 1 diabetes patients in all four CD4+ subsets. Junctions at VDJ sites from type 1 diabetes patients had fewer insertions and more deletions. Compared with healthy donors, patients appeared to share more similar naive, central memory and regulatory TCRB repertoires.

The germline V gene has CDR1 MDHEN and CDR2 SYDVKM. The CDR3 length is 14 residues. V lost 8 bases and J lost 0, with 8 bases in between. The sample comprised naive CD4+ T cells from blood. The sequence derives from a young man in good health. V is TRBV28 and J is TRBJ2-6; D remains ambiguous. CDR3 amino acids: CASDRYSGANVLTF. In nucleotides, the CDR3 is TGTGCCAGCGACCGATACTCTGGGGCCAACGTCCTGACTTTC.